Listed here are 24 T cell receptor beta chains from one sample, sequenced in a study of shared clonotypes between healthy human individuals. Generated by immunoSEQ multiplex PCR, the TCRdb table keeps only in-frame clones and is missing some. The table lists hundreds of thousands of clones, 60% to 85% of them singletons. Sample: PBMCs. The receptors come from a woman aged 40 to 49 in good health. Some clones in this sample may be carry-over from other donors' samples.

This chain connects TRBV2 to TRBJ2-1; D not certain. V shed 5 bases and J shed 0 bases, with 8 bases lying between them. The CDR3 length is 14 residues. Germline V gene sequence: CDR1 SNHLY, CDR2 FYNNEI. Here the CDR3 DNA reads TGTGCCAGCAGTCCCACGAGCTCCTACAATGAGCAGTTCTTC. This gives the protein CASSPTSSYNEQFF.

This chain links TRBV5-1 with TRBJ1-4, with TRBD1 matching 7 bases. Trimming took 0 bases from V and 7 from J; bases not matched to a gene: 6. Germline V CDR1 and CDR2: SGHRS, YFSETQ. CDR3 length: 15 residues. CDR3 region: CASSLEQGRSEKLFF. In DNA, the CDR3 is TGCGCCAGCAGCTTGGAACAGGGGAGAAGTGAAAAACTGTTTTTT.

The chain links TRBV23-1 to TRBJ1-2, with unresolved D. TRBV23-1 is designated an ORF whose function remains uncertain. Trimming removed 5 bases from V and 0 bases from J, with 16 bases in between. The CDR3 length is 16 residues. Here the CDR3 DNA reads TGCGCCAGCAGTAAAGGCTCCCCCACAGCTAACTATGGCTACACCTTC. Its protein product is CASSKGSPTANYGYTF.

This sequence joins TRBV15 and TRBJ1-4, with no clear D. CDR1 and CDR2 from the germline V gene are LNHNV and YYDKDF (reference sequence). The CDR3 spans 16 residues. V was clipped by 0 bases and J by 0 bases, with 8 bases between them. The CDR3 loop reads CATSRDPLATNEKLFF. Here the CDR3 DNA reads TGTGCCACCAGCAGAGACCCCCTTGCAACTAATGAAAAACTGTTTTTT.

V usage is TRBV14 and J usage is TRBJ1-2; TRBD1 agrees at 9 bases. With 4 bases clipped from V and 13 bases from J, the junction kept 13 bases outside the gene matches. The CDR3 runs to 14 residues. Germline loops: CDR1 SGHDN, CDR2 FVKESK. Here the CDR3 reads CASSRSGTGWARTF. CDR3 bases: TGTGCCAGCAGCCGAAGCGGGACAGGGTGGGCTCGCACCTTC. The whole variable domain, filled in from reference TRBV14 and TRBJ1-2, reads EAGVTQFPSHSVIEKGQTVTLRCDPISGHDNLYWYRRVMGKEIKFLLHFVKESKQDESGMPNNRFLAERTGGTYSTLKVQPAELEDSGVYFCASSRSGTGWARTFGSGTRLTVV.

This rearrangement joins TRBV5-4 to TRBJ1-2; possibly TRBD1 for D (5 bases). Germline values: CDR1 SGHNT, CDR2 YYREEE (reference sequence). The V end was cut by 2 bases, the J end by 8 bases, with 16 bases between. The CDR3 sequence is 14 residues long. The CDR3 DNA follows: TGTGCCAGCAGCTTAGGGCAGGGAGTATTCGGCTACACCTTC. This encodes CASSLGQGVFGYTF. Based on the CDR3 plus reference TRBV5-4 and TRBJ1-2, the full variable domain is ETGVTQSPTHLIKTRGQQVTLRCSSQSGHNTVSWYQQALGQGPQFIFQYYREEENGRGNFPPRFSGLQFPNYSSELNVNALELDDSALYLCASSLGQGVFGYTFGSGTRLTVV.

This clone was seen once. The rearrangement links TRBV7-6 to TRBJ2-3; D is possibly TRBD1 or TRBD2 (6 bases each). CDR1 SGHVS and CDR2 FNYEAQ come from the germline V gene. Trimming shortened V by 3 bases and J by 2 bases, and 15 bases separated the two germline ends. The CDR3 has 16 residues. The CDR3 loop is CASSFRSAGHTDTQYF. The CDR3 nucleotides read TGTGCCAGCAGCTTTCGATCGGCGGGACACACAGATACGCAGTATTTT.

J is TRBJ2-5 and V is TRBV29-1, with D tentatively TRBD2 (6 bases). The germline V gene encodes CDR1 SQVTM and CDR2 ANQGSEA. Trimming cost V 5 bases and J 4 bases, with 11 bases left between them. This CDR3 region has 12 residues. The CDR3 DNA follows: TGCAGCGTTTGGTCCGGGGGAGAGACCCAGTACTTC. This codes for CSVWSGGETQYF.

This sequence joins TRBV30 and TRBJ2-7, with D possibly matching TRBD2 (7 bases). CDR1 and CDR2 (germline): GTSNPN, SVGIG (reference sequence). V lost 3 bases to trimming and J lost 6 bases, with 21 bases between them. CDR3 length equals 15 residues. CDR3: CAWSRGLINPSEQYF. CDR3 bases: TGTGCCTGGAGCAGGGGACTAATTAATCCGAGCGAGCAGTACTTC.

The chain is built from TRBV23-1 and TRBJ2-7, with TRBD1 matching 7 bases. TRBV23-1 is an ORF; its function is uncertain. The CDR3 is 18 residues long. V lost 3 bases to trimming and J lost 2 bases; unmatched junction nucleotides: 16. The CDR3 nucleotides are TGCGCCAGCAGTCACAAAACCCCGGACAGGACCACTCCCTACGAGCAGTACTTC. Amino acids: CASSHKTPDRTTPYEQYF.

The chain is built from TRBV10-3 and TRBJ2-7, with a weak D call TRBD1 (6 bases). The CDR3 totals 13 residues. Trimming cost V 2 bases and J 6 bases, with 11 bases left between them. The germline V gene has CDR1 ENHRY and CDR2 SYGVKD. Written as DNA, the CDR3 is TGTGCCATCAGTGAGGTCCAAGGGGGCGAGCAGTACTTC. Protein: CAISEVQGGEQYF.

This sequence joins TRBV19 and TRBJ2-7; 7 bases match TRBD1. Germline V lookup: CDR1 LNHDA, CDR2 SQIVND (reference sequence). The CDR3 is 13 residues long. Trimming cost V 6 bases and J 5 bases; bases outside gene matches: 7. CDR3 in amino acids: CASSLQGSNEQYF. CDR3 nucleotide sequence: TGTGCCAGTAGCCTACAGGGGTCCAACGAGCAGTACTTC.

On this clone itself: This same CDR3 is encoded by further DNA sequences in the sample. The chain has TRBV30 and TRBJ1-1; perhaps TRBD1 as D (5 bases). There are 13 residues in the CDR3. V was clipped by 3 bases and J by 5 bases, with 13 bases between them. Germline V CDR1 and CDR2: GTSNPN, SVGIG (reference sequence). The CDR3 DNA reads TGTGCCTGGAGCCGACAGCAGGGAACTGAAGCTTTCTTT. Amino acids: CAWSRQQGTEAFF.

Only a few counts were recorded for this clone. The J gene is TRBJ1-2, the V gene TRBV14, with D unclear. The germline CDR1 and CDR2 sequences are SGHDN and FVKESK. The CDR3 loop spans 15 amino acids. Deletions cut 0 bases from V and 8 bases from J, with 16 bases between. The CDR3 nucleotides read TGTGCCAGCAGCCAAGAAAGGGTCCCCACTCCGGGCTACACCTTC. This encodes CASSQERVPTPGYTF.

In this sample, this clone turned up once. The V gene is TRBV2, the J gene TRBJ2-1; tentative D call: TRBD2 (5 bases). Trimming stripped 4 bases from V and 7 bases from J, with 8 bases between. Germline CDR1 is SNHLY and CDR2 is FYNNEI. The CDR3 length is 12 residues. Here the CDR3 reads CASSGRGNEQFF. The CDR3 DNA sequence: TGTGCCAGCAGTGGCCGAGGGAATGAGCAGTTCTTC.

The chain employs TRBV7-9 and TRBJ1-5; D gene ambiguous. V lost 3 bases and J lost 1, with 7 bases in between. Germline V gene data show CDR1 as SEHNR and CDR2 as FQNEAQ (reference sequence). The CDR3 has 14 residues. CDR3 nucleotides: TGTGCCAGCAGCTTGACCGGGAGCAATCAGCCCCAGCATTTT. This translates into CASSLTGSNQPQHF. The whole variable domain, remainder taken from reference TRBV7-9 and TRBJ1-5, is DTGVSQNPRHKITKRGQNVTFRCDPISEHNRLYWYRQTLGQGPEFLTYFQNEAQLEKSRLLSDRFSAERPKGSFSTLEIQRTEQGDSAMYLCASSLTGSNQPQHFGDGTRLSIL.

The V and J genes are TRBV29-1 and TRBJ2-7; TRBD1 agrees at 7 bases. Germline lookup yields CDR1 SQVTM and CDR2 ANQGSEA. The junction had 8 bases not matched to a gene; V was cut back by 6 bases and J by 3 bases. The CDR3 totals 13 residues. The CDR3 reads CSVPGGGYYEQYF. The CDR3, as DNA: TGCAGCGTCCCAGGGGGTGGTTACTACGAGCAGTACTTC.

The chain combines TRBV2 with TRBJ1-2, with TRBD1 identical over 9 bases. The CDR3 loop spans 16 amino acids. After removal of 1 base from V and 7 bases from J, the junction contained 10 bases not matched to a gene. Per germline, CDR1 SNHLY and CDR2 FYNNEI. The CDR3 DNA follows: TGTGCCAGCAGTGAAGGGGGGACAGGGTTATTTGGTGGCTACACCTTC. Translated: CASSEGGTGLFGGYTF. Combining the CDR3 with reference TRBV2 and TRBJ1-2 gives the whole variable domain EPEVTQTPSHQVTQMGQEVILRCVPISNHLYFYWYRQILGQKVEFLVSFYNNEISEKSEIFDDQFSVERPDGSNFTLKIRSTKLEDSAMYFCASSEGGTGLFGGYTFGSGTRLTVV.

The rearrangement uses TRBV29-1 and TRBJ2-7; TRBD2 matches 11 bases. The germline CDR1 and CDR2 sequences are SQVTM and ANQGSEA. This CDR3 is built from 14 residues. The junction had 10 bases not matched to a gene; V was cut back by 5 bases and J by 7 bases. For the CDR3, the DNA is TGCAGCGTTATCCGACTAGCGGGAACTCTAGAGCAGTACTTC. This sequence encodes CSVIRLAGTLEQYF.

The J gene is TRBJ1-3, the V gene TRBV30; possible D gene TRBD1, 5 bases. Trimming took off 3 bases at V and 2 bases at J, with 14 bases between the two ends. This CDR3 is 15 amino acids long. Germline V gene lookup returns CDR1 GTSNPN and CDR2 SVGIG (reference sequence). CDR3 sequence: CAWSGIGTAGNTIYF. The CDR3 nucleotides are TGTGCCTGGAGCGGTATCGGGACGGCTGGAAACACCATATATTTT.

The chain is built from TRBV23-1 and TRBJ2-7, with 7 bases identical to TRBD1. TRBV23-1 is placed among ORFs of uncertain function. The CDR3 totals 14 residues. The trim removed 7 bases at V and 3 bases at J, leaving 9 bases unmatched. The CDR3 DNA is TGCGCCAGCAAGACGAGGGGACAGTACTACGAGCAGTACTTC. Its translation is CASKTRGQYYEQYF.

V gene TRBV30 combines with J gene TRBJ1-2; D is ambiguous. The ends were cut back, 1 base at V and 7 bases at J, with 10 bases in the middle. This CDR3 region has 12 residues. Germline CDR1 is GTSNPN and CDR2 is SVGIG (reference sequence). CDR3 sequence reads: CAWSAGFSGYTF. In DNA, the CDR3 is TGTGCCTGGAGTGCCGGATTTAGTGGCTACACCTTC.

The chain carries TRBV7-2 and TRBJ2-1, with D uncertain. CDR3 length: 17 residues. With 5 bases removed from V and 3 bases from J, the gap between germline ends came to 20 bases. CDR1 and CDR2 from the germline V gene are SGHTA and FQGNSA. The CDR3 DNA is TGTGCCAGCAGCCATATAGGACCCCCGCTTGGCTACAATGAGCAGTTCTTC. Translation: CASSHIGPPLGYNEQFF.

V is TRBV5-4 and J is TRBJ2-3; D is possibly TRBD2 (5 bases). CDR1 is SGHNT, CDR2 YYREEE, per germline (reference sequence). V lost 2 bases and J lost 6, with 13 bases in between. The CDR3 extends over 14 amino acids. Here the CDR3 DNA reads TGTGCCAGCAGCTTAGGATGGGAGACGGATACGCAGTATTTT. Encoded protein: CASSLGWETDTQYF. The complete variable domain, with remaining parts taken from reference TRBV5-4 and TRBJ2-3, reads ETGVTQSPTHLIKTRGQQVTLRCSSQSGHNTVSWYQQALGQGPQFIFQYYREEENGRGNFPPRFSGLQFPNYSSELNVNALELDDSALYLCASSLGWETDTQYFGPGTRLTVL.